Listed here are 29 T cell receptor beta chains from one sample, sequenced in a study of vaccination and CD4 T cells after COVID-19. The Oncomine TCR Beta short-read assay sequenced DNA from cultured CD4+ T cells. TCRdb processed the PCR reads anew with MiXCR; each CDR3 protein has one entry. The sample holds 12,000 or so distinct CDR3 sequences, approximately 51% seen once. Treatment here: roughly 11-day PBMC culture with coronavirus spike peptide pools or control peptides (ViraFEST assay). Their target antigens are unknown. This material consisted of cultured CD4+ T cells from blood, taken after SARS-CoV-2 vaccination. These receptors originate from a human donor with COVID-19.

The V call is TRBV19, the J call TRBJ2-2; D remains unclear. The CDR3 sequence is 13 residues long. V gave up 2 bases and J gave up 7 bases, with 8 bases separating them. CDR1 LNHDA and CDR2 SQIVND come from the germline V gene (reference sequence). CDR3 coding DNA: TGTGCCAGTAGTATACGACGAGGCGGGGAGCTGTTTTTT. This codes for CASSIRRGGELFF.

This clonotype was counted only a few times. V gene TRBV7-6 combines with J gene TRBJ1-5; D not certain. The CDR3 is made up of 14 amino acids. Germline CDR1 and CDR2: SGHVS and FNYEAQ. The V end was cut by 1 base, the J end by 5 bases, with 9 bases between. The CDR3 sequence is CASSLDSNYQPQHF. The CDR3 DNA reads TGTGCCAGCAGCTTAGATAGCAATTATCAGCCCCAGCATTTT. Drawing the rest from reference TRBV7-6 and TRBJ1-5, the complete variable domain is GAGVSQSPRYKVTKRGQDVALRCDPISGHVSLYWYRQALGQGPEFLTYFNYEAQQDKSGLPNDRFSAERPEGSISTLTIQRTEQRDSAMYRCASSLDSNYQPQHFGDGTRLSIL.

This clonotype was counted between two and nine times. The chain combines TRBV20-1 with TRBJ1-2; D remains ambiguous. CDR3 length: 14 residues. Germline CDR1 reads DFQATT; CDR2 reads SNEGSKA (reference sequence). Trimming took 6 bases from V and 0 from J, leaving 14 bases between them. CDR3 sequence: CSARMVQTNYGYTF. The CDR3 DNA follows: TGCAGTGCCCGTATGGTCCAAACTAACTATGGCTACACCTTC.

The CDR3 DNA reads as TGTGCCAGCAGTTACTCGATAAATGGCCTAAAGACTGTACGCTATGGCTACACCTTC. The encoded protein is CASSYSINGLKTVRYGYTF. The V gene is TRBV6-5, the J gene TRBJ1-2; D uncertain. Trimming stripped 0 bases from V and 4 bases from J, with 24 bases between. Per the germline V gene, CDR1 is MNHEY and CDR2 is SVGAGI. This CDR3 contains 19 residues.

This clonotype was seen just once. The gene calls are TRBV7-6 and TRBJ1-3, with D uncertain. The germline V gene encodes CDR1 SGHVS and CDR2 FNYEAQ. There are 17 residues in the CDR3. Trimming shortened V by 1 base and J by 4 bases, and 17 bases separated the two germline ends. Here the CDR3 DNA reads TGTGCCAGCAGCTTAGGGGATGCGGGGTCACCGGGAAACACCATATATTTT. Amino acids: CASSLGDAGSPGNTIYF. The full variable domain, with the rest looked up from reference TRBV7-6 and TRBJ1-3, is GAGVSQSPRYKVTKRGQDVALRCDPISGHVSLYWYRQALGQGPEFLTYFNYEAQQDKSGLPNDRFSAERPEGSISTLTIQRTEQRDSAMYRCASSLGDAGSPGNTIYFGEGSWLTVV.

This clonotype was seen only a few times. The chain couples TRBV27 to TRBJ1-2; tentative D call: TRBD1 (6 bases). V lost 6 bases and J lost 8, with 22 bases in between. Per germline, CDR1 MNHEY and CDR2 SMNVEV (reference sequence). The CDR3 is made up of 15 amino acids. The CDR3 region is CASSSMGGYHFGYTF. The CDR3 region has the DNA TGTGCCAGCAGCTCCATGGGGGGCTATCATTTCGGCTACACCTTC.

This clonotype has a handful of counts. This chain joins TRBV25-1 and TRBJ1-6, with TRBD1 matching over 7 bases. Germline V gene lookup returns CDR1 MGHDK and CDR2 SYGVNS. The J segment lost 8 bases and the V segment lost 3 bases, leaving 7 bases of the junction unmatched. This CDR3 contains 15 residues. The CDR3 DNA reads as TGTGCCAGCAGTGAGGCGACAGGGAAGTATTCACCCCTCCACTTT. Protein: CASSEATGKYSPLHF.

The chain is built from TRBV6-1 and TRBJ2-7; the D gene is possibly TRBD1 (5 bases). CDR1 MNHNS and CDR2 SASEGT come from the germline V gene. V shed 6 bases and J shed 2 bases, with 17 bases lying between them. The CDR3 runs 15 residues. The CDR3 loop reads CASRLSPGPPYEQYF. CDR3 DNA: TGTGCCAGCAGACTTTCCCCAGGGCCGCCCTACGAGCAGTACTTC.

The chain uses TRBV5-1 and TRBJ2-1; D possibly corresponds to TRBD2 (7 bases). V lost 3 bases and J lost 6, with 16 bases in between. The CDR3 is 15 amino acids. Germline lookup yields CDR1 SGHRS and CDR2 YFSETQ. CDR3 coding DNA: TGCGCCAGCAGCTGGGGCGGGGGCCAGTCCAATGAGCAGTTCTTC. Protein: CASSWGGGQSNEQFF.

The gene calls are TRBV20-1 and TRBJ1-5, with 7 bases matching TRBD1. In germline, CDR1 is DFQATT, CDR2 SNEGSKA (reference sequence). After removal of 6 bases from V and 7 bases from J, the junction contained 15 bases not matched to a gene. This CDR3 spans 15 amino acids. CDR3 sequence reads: CSASTTGVEGQPQHF. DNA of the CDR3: TGCAGTGCGAGTACTACAGGGGTTGAAGGCCAGCCCCAGCATTTT.

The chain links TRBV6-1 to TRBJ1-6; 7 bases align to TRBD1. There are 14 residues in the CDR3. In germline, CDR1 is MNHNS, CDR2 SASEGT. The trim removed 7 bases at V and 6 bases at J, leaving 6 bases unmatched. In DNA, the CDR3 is TGTGCCAGCATGGAGGGACAGCTTAATTCACCCCTCCACTTT. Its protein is CASMEGQLNSPLHF.

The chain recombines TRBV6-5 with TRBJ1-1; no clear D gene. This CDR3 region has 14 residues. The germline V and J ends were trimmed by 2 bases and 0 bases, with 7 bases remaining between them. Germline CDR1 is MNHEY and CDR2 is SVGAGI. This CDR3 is CASSYTALNTEAFF. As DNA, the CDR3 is TGTGCCAGCAGTTACACGGCTCTGAACACTGAAGCTTTCTTT.

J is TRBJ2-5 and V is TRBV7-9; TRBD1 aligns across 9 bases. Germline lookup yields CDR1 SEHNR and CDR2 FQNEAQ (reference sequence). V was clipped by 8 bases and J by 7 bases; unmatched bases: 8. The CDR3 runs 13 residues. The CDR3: CASEDRGPGTQYF. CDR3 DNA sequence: TGTGCCAGCGAGGACAGGGGCCCTGGGACCCAGTACTTC. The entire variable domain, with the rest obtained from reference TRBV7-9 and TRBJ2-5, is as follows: DTGVSQNPRHKITKRGQNVTFRCDPISEHNRLYWYRQTLGQGPEFLTYFQNEAQLEKSRLLSDRFSAERPKGSFSTLEIQRTEQGDSAMYLCASEDRGPGTQYFGPGTRLLVL.

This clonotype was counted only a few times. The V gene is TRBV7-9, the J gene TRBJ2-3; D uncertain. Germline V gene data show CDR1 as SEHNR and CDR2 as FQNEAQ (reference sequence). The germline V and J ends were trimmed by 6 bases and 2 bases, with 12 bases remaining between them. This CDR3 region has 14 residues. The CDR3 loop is CASSSHRITDTQYF. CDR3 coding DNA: TGTGCCAGCAGTTCCCACCGGATCACAGATACGCAGTATTTT.

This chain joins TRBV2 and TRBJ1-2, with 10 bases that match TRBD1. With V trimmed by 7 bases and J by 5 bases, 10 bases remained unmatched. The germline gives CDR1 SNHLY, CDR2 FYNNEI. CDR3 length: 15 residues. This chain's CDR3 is CASTRTGQGIYGYTF. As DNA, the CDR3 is TGTGCCAGCACGAGGACGGGACAGGGGATATATGGCTACACCTTC.

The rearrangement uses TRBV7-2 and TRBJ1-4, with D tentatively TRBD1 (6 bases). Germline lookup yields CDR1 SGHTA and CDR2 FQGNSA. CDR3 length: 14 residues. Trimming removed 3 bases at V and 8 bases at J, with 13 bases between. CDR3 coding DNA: TGTGCCAGCAGCTTGGAGGGGGGAAGGGAAAAACTGTTTTTT. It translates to CASSLEGGREKLFF.

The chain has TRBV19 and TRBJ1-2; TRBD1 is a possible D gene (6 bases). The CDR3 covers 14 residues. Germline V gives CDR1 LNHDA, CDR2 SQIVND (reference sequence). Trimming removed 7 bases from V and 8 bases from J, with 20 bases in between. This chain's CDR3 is CASTTGSAGWGYTF. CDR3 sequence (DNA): TGTGCCAGTACCACAGGGTCGGCCGGCTGGGGCTACACCTTC.

CDR3 sequence (DNA): TGTGCCAGCAGGGGGGACAGGGGAGTCTCTGGGGCCAACGTCCTGACTTTC. Translated: CASRGDRGVSGANVLTF. The chain joins TRBV25-1 to TRBJ2-6; 10 bases map to TRBD1. CDR3 length: 17 residues. V lost 6 bases, J lost 0 bases, and 5 bases stayed unmatched. CDR1 and CDR2 (germline): MGHDK, SYGVNS.

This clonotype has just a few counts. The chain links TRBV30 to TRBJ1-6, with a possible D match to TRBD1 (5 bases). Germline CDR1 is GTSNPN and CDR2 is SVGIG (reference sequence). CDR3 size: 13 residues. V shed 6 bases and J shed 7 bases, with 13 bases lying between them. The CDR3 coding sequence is TGTGCCTGCGGGGTGTGGGGCAATTCACCCCTCCACTTT. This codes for CACGVWGNSPLHF.

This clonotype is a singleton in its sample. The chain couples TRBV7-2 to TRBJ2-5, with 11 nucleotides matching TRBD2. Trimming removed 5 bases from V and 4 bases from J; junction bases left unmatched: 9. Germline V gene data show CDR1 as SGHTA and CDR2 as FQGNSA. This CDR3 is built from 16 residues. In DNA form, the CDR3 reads TGTGCCAGCAGCCCAACTAGCGGGGGCCCCTCAGAGACCCAGTACTTC. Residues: CASSPTSGGPSETQYF.

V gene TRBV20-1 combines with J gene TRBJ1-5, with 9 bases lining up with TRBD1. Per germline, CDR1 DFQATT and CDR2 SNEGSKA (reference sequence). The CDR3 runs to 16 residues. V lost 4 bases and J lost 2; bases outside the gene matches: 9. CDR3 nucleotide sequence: TGCAGTGCTATAATCGGACAGGGGTTCGGCAATCAGCCCCAGCATTTT. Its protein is CSAIIGQGFGNQPQHF.

CDR3 residues: CSAGELWNQPQHF. CDR3 sequence (DNA): TGCAGTGCTGGGGAACTTTGGAATCAGCCCCAGCATTTT. The chain combines TRBV20-1 with TRBJ1-5, with no clear D. Germline values: CDR1 DFQATT, CDR2 SNEGSKA (reference sequence). V was cut by 5 bases and J by 4 bases, with 12 bases left in between. The CDR3 has 13 residues.

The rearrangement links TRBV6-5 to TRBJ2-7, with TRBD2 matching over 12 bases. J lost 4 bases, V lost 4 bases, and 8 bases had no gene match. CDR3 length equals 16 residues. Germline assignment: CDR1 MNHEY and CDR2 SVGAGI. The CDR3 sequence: CASSFYRTSGAYEQYF. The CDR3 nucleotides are TGTGCCAGCAGTTTTTATCGGACTAGCGGGGCGTACGAGCAGTACTTC.

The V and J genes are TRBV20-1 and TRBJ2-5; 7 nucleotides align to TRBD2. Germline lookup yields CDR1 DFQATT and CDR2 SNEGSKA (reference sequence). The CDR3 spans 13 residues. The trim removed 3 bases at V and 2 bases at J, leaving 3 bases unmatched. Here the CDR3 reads CSASRDYQETQYF. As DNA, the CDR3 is TGCAGTGCTAGTAGGGACTATCAAGAGACCCAGTACTTC.

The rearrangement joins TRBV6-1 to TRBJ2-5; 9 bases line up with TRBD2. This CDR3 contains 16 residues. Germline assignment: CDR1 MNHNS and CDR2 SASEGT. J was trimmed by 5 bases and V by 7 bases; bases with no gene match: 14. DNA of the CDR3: TGTGCCAGCATAATGGTGTGGGGACTAGCCGCGGAGACCCAGTACTTC. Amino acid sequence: CASIMVWGLAAETQYF.

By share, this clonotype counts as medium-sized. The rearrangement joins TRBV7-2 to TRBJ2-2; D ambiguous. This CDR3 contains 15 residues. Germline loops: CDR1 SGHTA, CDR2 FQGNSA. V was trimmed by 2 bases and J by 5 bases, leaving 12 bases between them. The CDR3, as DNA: TGTGCCAGCAGCTTATTATCGCAATATACCGGGGAGCTGTTTTTT. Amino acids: CASSLLSQYTGELFF.

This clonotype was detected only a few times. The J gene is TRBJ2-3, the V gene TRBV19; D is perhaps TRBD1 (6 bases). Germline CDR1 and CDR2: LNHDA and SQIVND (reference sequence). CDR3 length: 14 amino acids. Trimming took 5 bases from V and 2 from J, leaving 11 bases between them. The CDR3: CASSQDSPTDTQYF. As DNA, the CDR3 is TGTGCCAGTAGTCAGGACAGCCCCACAGATACGCAGTATTTT.

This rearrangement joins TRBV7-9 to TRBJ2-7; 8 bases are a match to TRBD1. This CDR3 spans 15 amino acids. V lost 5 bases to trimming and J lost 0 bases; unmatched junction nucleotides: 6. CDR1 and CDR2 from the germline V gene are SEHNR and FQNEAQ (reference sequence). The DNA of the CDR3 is TGTGCCAGCAGCCTGACAGGGGACCTCTCCTACGAGCAGTACTTC. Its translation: CASSLTGDLSYEQYF.

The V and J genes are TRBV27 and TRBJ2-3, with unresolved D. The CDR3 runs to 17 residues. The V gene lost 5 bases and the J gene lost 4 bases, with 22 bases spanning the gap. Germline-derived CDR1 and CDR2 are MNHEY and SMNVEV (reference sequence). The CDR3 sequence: CASSPPLQFYGADTQYF. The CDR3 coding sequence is TGTGCCAGCAGTCCACCCCTGCAGTTTTACGGCGCAGATACGCAGTATTTT.